This TCR beta chain was captured in a study of cytomegalovirus exposure and HLA in healthy donors listed by TCRdb under 2017. A note on the overall study: According to an earlier analysis of 550 to 750 of the donors, about 180 million T cells yielded some 120 million unique TCR beta sequences and 276 Gb of sequence data. Every repertoire in the discovery cohort had been generated on one and the same sequencing platform. The aim of the study was to test whether cataloging public T cell receptors could identify signatures of past pathogen exposure. In the later analysis, no new phenotypic data were used to find candidate immune exposures; instead, reliance was placed on TCR beta sequences and their occurrence across donors. A later analysis re-examined previously published TCR beta repertoires from roughly 720 donors and added high-resolution HLA genotyping to investigate patterns of TCR occurrence. In an earlier analysis of 500 to 650 of the donors, high-throughput TCR beta sequencing was used to judge whether each TCR beta V gene segment behaved as functional or pseudogenic. Donor age, sex, ethnicity and CMV serostatus were compiled alongside the repertoire data. The study combined high-throughput TCR immunosequencing, statistical association of individual TCRs with disease status, and machine learning to predict cytomegalovirus infection status. Among some 410 genotyped donors of the cohort, an average of roughly 240,000 unique TCR beta nucleotide sequences were sequenced per donor, roughly a sixth of them non-productive. In addition to the first cohort of approximately 650 subjects, a separate validation cohort of 120 different subjects was used. Both class I and class II loci were covered by HLA typing, at four-digit resolution. A later genetic analysis took genome-wide SNP genotypes for about 55% of the 666 donors and used that subset as a discovery cohort. Using immunosequencing, the study profiled T cell repertoires from 640 or so subjects and related those repertoires to cytomegalovirus serostatus. Around 300 gigabases of sequencing data and roughly 90 million unique TCR sequences were included in an early release covering several hundred HLA-typed donors. The number of typed donors differed by locus: about 629-630 for A, B, C, DRB1 and DQB1; 522 for DQA1; 606 for DPA1; and some 430 for DPB1. The genetic ancestry cluster associated with self-reported Caucasian donors included approximately 85% of the 398 genotyped donors. Roughly 5 DR-DQ haplotypes were handled as single units for association and clustering because linkage in the cohort was strong.

The junction shows trimming of 4 bases on V and 4 bases on J, plus 15 bases between the germline ends. Taken from the germline V gene, the CDR1 and CDR2 loops are SGHTA and FQGTGA. Spanning cysteine to phenylalanine, the CDR3 consists of 15 amino acids. The kept DNA is CDR3 alone, 45 bases in frame from the first base. Here is what the overall study found, with its caveats: At a false discovery rate of 0.05, a later analysis linked about 17,000 TCR beta sequences to specific HLA alleles. A later genetic analysis associated a missense DCLRE1C variant with V-gene and J-gene trimming of TCR beta chains, and an independent cohort replicated the association. The earlier analysis of 587 of the donors excluded approximately 15 rarely observed V segments, including chromosome 9 orphons, because counts were too low. Compared with equally common non-associated chains, HLA-associated TCR beta chains in a later analysis were more clonally expanded and had lower generation probabilities. The only immune exposure information available for the cohort was CMV serostatus. While some public TCRs were present in many individuals, most TCR sequences turned up only very rarely across donors. Broadly in line with IMGT annotations, most TCR beta V segments showed up in productive rearrangements about 90% or about 30% of the time in an earlier analysis of several hundred of the donors. In vitro tests confirmed that a few of the cytomegalovirus-associated TCR beta chains recognize cytomegalovirus antigens. Roughly uniform sequencing depth across donors was assumed in presence/absence analyses, although this assumption may not hold. A cluster of highly shared sequence variants was judged likely to be a technical artifact of the sequencing pipeline. A total of 164 TCR beta chains were listed by the study as associated with cytomegalovirus. In both the original and validation cohorts, the classifier was reported to diagnose cytomegalovirus status with high specificity and sensitivity. According to a later analysis, TCR association rates differed among HLA loci, with DRB1 alleles showing the most associated TCRs and HLA-C alleles showing the fewest. According to a later analysis, parvovirus B19, influenza, CMV and Epstein-Barr virus appeared linked to several top co-occurrence clusters. Correlated functional status among segregating V segments might reflect linkage disequilibrium, but an unknown experimental factor could not be ruled out. A further reported finding was that TCR beta sequences accurately predicted the HLA-A and HLA-B alleles for most subjects in the first cohort. The 87-base-pair reads could not distinguish some IMGT-functional V segments, including TRBV6-2 and TRBV6-3, so those segments were excluded. Because HLA typing was missing for some donors at each locus, association tests included only the typed subset. According to a later analysis, most CMV-associated TCR beta chains appeared to be HLA-restricted, and the HLA associations seemed to be driven largely by CMV exposure. This cohort had only TCR beta chains sequenced, and the lack of alpha or paired-chain data limited which features could be detected. According to a later genetic analysis, donors in an Asian-associated ancestry cluster had fewer N-insertions in productive TCRs than the approximately 650-donor mean. The authors suggested that the approach could potentially be extended to other disease states and immunological phenotypes. Assigning TCR associations to individual alleles was difficult when HLA alleles, especially DR and DQ, strongly co-occurred.

The library was built by means of the immunoSEQ multiplex PCR assay. For the multiplex PCR, a mixture combining 60 forward primers for TCR Vbeta segments and 13 reverse primers for TCR Jbeta segments was used. The CDR3 region of rearranged TCR beta genes was amplified from genomic DNA with a multiplex PCR assay. The amplified TCR beta libraries were sequenced on the Illumina HiSeq System as 87-base-pair reads. The published analysis was carried out like this. A later analysis counted some 74 million unique TCR beta chains across the roughly 700 repertoires, and 9.5 million to 11 million of these chains were shared by at least two donors. A nearest-neighbor algorithm error-corrected the raw reads and collapsed the reads into unique sequences, merging closely related sequences to remove PCR and sequencing errors. CDR3 sequences were aligned to IMGT reference sequences to assign V, D and J gene segments. For a sequence to be retained, a match of at least six nucleotides to both a V gene segment and a J gene segment was required. Rearrangements were classified as productive when the CDR3 lacked stop codons and remained in frame with V and J, and all other rearrangements were classified as non-productive. Following IMGT convention, CDR3 was defined as the stretch from the second conserved V-encoded cysteine to the conserved J-encoded phenylalanine. The earlier analysis of about 640 of the donors excluded any sequence lacking an unambiguous match to a single V gene segment. An earlier analysis of 587 of the donors classified V segments as functional when productive rearrangements were above 56.7% and as segregating when the standard deviation between donors was above 5%. A statistical classification framework was built for diagnosing cytomegalovirus status from the catalog of TCR beta chain sequences. In a later analysis, TCR nucleotide sequences were compared against IMGT/GENE-DB human TR gene sequences so that V and J genes could be assigned. In a later analysis, CDR3 sequences and most-parsimonious VDJ recombination scenarios were assigned using the TCRdist pipeline. In a later analysis, each TCR beta chain was defined by its CDR3 amino acid sequence together with its V-gene family, and reads without a unique V-gene family were excluded. A later analysis removed several hundred highly shared, low-generation-probability nucleotide sequences to deal with suspected cross-contamination and a sequencing artifact. In a later analysis, a clonal expansion index was calculated for each public chain from normalized within-repertoire ranks of inferred template counts. Generation probabilities in a later analysis came from a VDJ recombination model fitted to out-of-frame rearrangements, and those results were checked against IGoR. In a later analysis, hypergeometric tests were used to score TCR-TCR, TCR-HLA and TCR-CMV co-occurrence, with a repertoire-size bias correction applied to TCR pairs. False discovery rates were estimated in a later analysis by permuting HLA or CMV assignments 20 times. In a later analysis, co-occurring TCRs were grouped using DBSCAN, and TCRdist sequence similarity was added for clustering within HLA-allele-positive subsets. Repertoires with fewer than 30,000 or more than 120,000 public chains, plus five repertoires with anomalous nucleotide sharing, were excluded from co-occurrence clustering. This is the immuneACCESS table as TCRdb keeps it, with only in-frame sequences that have V and J called. A part of the clones is gone; compared with another copy, unresolved V genes explain less than half, and the rest is unexplained. V and J calls and clone size follow that table, whereas D and trimming were derived from the DNA. The table for this sample lists 40,000 or so clones; 70% to 85% of them were counted only once. The leading ten clones occupy more than 6% of the sample.

In total, 630 or so healthy bone marrow donors made up the cohort. Cohort members were all nominally healthy when sampled, although unrecorded immune exposures were likely present. The donor tested CMV seronegative, placing the donor among the 352 seronegative members of the cohort. A peripheral blood sample was provided by each donor, and peripheral blood mononuclear cells were used for TCR beta sequencing. The Qiagen DNeasy Blood Extraction Kit was used to extract genomic DNA from the blood cell samples. Of note for this clone: Its cognate antigen has yet to be identified. No clone much larger than this one lies a single base away; base qualities are absent.

The sequence was collected from a man aged 25-40 years in good health and CMV-seronegative. This receptor chain uses TRBV7-3 and TRBJ2-3, and perhaps TRBD2 as D gene, on 6 matching bases. The sequenced sample consisted of PBMCs. The DNA reads TGTGCCAGCAGCTCCAGCGGGTTCTGGGCAGATACGCAGTATTTT. Its protein product is CASSSSGFWADTQYF.